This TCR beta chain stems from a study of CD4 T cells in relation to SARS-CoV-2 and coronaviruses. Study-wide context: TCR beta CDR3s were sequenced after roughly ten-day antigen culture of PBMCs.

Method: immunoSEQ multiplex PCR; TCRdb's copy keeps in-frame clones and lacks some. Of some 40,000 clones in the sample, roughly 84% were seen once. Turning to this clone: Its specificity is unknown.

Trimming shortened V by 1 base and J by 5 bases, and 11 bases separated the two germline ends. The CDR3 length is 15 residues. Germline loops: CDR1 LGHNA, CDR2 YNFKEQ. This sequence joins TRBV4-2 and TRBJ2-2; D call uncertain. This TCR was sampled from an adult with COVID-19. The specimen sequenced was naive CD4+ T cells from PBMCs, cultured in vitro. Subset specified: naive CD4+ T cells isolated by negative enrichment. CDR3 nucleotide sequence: TGTGCCAGCAGCCAAGGAGGTGCTGAGACCGGGGAGCTGTTTTTT. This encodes CASSQGGAETGELFF.